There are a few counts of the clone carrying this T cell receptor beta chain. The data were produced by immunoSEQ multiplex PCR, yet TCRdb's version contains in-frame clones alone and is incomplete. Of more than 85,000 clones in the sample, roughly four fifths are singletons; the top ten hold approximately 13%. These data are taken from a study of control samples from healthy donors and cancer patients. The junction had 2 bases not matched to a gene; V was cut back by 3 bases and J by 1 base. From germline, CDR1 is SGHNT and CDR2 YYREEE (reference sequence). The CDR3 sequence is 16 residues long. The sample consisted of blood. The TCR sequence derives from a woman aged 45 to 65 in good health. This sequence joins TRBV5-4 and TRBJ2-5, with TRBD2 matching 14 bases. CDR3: CASSSGLAGGQETQYF. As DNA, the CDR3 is TGTGCCAGCAGCTCCGGACTAGCGGGGGGCCAAGAGACCCAGTACTTC.